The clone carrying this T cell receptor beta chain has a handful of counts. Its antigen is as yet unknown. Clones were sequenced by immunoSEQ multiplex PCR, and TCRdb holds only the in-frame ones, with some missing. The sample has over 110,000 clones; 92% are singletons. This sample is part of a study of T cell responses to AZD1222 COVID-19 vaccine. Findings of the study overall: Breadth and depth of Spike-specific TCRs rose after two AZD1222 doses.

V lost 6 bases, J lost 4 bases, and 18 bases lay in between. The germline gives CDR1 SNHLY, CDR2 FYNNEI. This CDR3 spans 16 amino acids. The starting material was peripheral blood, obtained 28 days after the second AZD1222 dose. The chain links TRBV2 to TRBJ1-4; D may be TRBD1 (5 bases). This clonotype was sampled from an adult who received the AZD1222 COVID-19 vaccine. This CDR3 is CASSKTPGRINEKLFF. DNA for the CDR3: TGTGCCAGCAGCAAAACCCCGGGACGGATTAATGAAAAACTGTTTTTT.